The clone carrying this TCR beta chain appeared a few times. This CDR3 is 14 amino acids long. Trimming shortened V by 4 bases and J by 2 bases, and 10 bases separated the two germline ends. Germline loops: CDR1 KGHSH, CDR2 LQKENI. This sample stems from a study of blood T cell repertoires in COVID-19. Generated by immunoSEQ multiplex PCR, the TCRdb table keeps only in-frame clones and is missing some. This table holds roughly 330,000 clones, about nine tenths found once. The age range of participants was 18 to 89 years, with residence in under 25 US areas. Researchers sorted participants into cohorts using their self-reported clinical history.

The origin of this receptor is a woman under 30 who had recovered from COVID-19. The sequencing sample was made of PBMCs or T cells enriched from blood (not recorded which). V and J are TRBV18 and TRBJ2-3; D might be TRBD1 (6 bases). This chain's CDR3 is CASSRDTYTDTQYF. The CDR3 DNA reads as TGTGCCAGCTCACGGGACACCTACACAGATACGCAGTATTTT.